This TCR beta chain was sequenced during a study of cytomegalovirus exposure and HLA in healthy donors. Study-wide results and caveats: In a later analysis, HLA-associated beta chains showed higher expansion and lower generation probabilities than comparable chains. Near-uniform donor sequencing depth was presumed by presence/absence analyses. Reportedly, diagnosis of cytomegalovirus status by the classifier showed high specificity and sensitivity. Some highly shared sequence variants likely arose as a pipeline artifact.

This CDR3 spans 14 amino acids. The germline V gene has CDR1 SGHRS and CDR2 YFSETQ. Note on this clone: Its antigen is undetermined.

Amplification used 60 Vbeta primers and 13 Jbeta primers. Repertoires were generated with immunoSEQ multiplex PCR, while TCRdb's copy carries only in-frame clones and drops some. The table has 35,000 to 45,000 clones, approximately 55% seen once. The sequence was collected from a human donor in good health. The chain recombines TRBV5-1 with TRBJ2-5; TRBD1 might be the D (6 bases). With the DNA end fitting TRBJ2-7 better, the J assignment may be wrong. The specimen was PBMCs. For the CDR3, the DNA is TGCGCCAGCAGCTTGGGACAGGAGGCCTACGAGCAGTACTTC. As protein: CASSLGQEAYEQYF.